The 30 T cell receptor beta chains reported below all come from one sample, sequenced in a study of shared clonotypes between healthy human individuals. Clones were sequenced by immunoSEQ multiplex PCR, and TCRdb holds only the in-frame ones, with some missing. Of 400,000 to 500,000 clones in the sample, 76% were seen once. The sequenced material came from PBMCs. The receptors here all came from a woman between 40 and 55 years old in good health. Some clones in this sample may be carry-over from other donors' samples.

The DNA for the CDR3 is TGCGCCAGCAGTGAGTCCCGGACAGGGAGCTACGAGCAGTACTTC. Its protein is CASSESRTGSYEQYF. The chain combines TRBV10-1 with TRBJ2-7; 8 nucleotides agree with TRBD1. Germline trimming cut 0 bases from V and 3 bases from J; bases unmatched to any gene: 4. The CDR3 extends over 15 amino acids. The germline V gene has CDR1 WNHNN and CDR2 SYGVQD (reference sequence).

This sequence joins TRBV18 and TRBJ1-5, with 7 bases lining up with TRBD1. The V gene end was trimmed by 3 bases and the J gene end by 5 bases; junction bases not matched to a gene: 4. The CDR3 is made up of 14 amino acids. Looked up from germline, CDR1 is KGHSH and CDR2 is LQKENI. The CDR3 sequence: CASSPDRVYQPQHF. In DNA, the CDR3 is TGTGCCAGCTCACCTGACAGGGTTTATCAGCCCCAGCATTTT.

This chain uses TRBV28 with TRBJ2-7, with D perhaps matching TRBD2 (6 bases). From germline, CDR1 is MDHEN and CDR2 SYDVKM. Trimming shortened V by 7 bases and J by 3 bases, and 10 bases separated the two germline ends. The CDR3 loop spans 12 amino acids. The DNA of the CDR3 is TGTGCCAGCACGGGACTCCTCTACGAGCAGTACTTC. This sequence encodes CASTGLLYEQYF.

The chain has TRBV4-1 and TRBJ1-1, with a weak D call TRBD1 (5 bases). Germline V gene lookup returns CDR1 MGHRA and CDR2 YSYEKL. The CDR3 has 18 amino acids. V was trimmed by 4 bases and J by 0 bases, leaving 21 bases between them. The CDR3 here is CASSPTFFQGPLNTEAFF. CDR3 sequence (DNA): TGCGCCAGCAGCCCGACGTTTTTTCAGGGCCCATTGAACACTGAAGCTTTCTTT.

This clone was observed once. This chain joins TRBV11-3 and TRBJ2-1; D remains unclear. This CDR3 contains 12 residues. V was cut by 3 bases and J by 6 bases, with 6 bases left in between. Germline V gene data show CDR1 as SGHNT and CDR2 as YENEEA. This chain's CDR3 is CASSFTTNEQFF. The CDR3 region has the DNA TGTGCCAGCAGCTTTACCACCAATGAGCAGTTCTTC. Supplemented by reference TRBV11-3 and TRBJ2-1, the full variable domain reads EAGVVQSPRYKIIEKKQPVAFWCNPISGHNTLYWYLQNLGQGPELLIRYENEEAVDDSQLPKDRFSAERLKGVDSTLKIQPAELGDSAVYLCASSFTTNEQFFGPGTRLTVL.

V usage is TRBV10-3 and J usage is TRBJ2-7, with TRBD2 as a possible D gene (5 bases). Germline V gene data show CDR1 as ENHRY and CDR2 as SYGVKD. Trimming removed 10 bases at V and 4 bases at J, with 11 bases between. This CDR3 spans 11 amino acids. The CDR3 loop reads CATWELYEQYF. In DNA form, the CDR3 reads TGTGCCACCTGGGAGCTTTACGAGCAGTACTTC.

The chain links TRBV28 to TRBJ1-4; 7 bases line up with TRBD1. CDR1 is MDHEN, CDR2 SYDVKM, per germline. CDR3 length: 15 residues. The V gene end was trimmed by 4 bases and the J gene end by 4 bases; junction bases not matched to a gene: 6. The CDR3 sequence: CASSSGQVINEKLFF. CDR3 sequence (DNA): TGTGCCAGCAGTTCAGGACAGGTTATTAATGAAAAACTGTTTTTT.

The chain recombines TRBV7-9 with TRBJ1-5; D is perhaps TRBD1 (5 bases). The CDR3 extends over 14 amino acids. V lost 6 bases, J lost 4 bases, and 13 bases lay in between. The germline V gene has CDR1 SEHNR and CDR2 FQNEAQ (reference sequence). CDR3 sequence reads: CASSYGTENQPQHF. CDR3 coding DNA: TGTGCCAGCAGTTACGGGACGGAGAATCAGCCCCAGCATTTT.

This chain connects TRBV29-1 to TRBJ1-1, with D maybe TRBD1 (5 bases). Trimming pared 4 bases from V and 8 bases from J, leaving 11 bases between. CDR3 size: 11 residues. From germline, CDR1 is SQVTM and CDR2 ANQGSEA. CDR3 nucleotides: TGCAGCGTTGGTTTAAACAGGGAAGCTTTCTTT. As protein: CSVGLNREAFF. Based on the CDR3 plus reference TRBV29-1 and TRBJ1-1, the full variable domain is SAVISQKPSRDICQRGTSLTIQCQVDSQVTMMFWYRQQPGQSLTLIATANQGSEATYESGFVIDKFPISRPNLTFSTLTVSNMSPEDSSIYLCSVGLNREAFFGQGTRLTVV.

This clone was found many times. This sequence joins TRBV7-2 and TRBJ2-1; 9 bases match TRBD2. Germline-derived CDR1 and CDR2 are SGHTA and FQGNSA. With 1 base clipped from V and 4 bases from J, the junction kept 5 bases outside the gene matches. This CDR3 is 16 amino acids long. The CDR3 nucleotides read TGTGCCAGCAGCTTAGACGCGGGAGGGCCTTACAATGAGCAGTTCTTC. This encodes CASSLDAGGPYNEQFF.

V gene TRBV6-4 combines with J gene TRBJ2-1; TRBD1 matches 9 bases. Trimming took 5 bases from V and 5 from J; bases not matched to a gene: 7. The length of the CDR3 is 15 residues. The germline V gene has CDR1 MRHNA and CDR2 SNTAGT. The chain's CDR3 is CASSSDRGFNNEQFF. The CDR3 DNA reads TGTGCCAGCAGTTCAGACAGGGGGTTCAACAATGAGCAGTTCTTC.

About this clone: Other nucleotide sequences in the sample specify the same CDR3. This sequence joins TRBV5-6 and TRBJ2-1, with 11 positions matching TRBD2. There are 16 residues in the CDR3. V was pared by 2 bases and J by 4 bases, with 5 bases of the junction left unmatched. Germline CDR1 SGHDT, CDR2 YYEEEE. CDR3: CASSLAGTSGYNEQFF. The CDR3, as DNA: TGTGCCAGCAGCTTAGCCGGGACTAGCGGATACAATGAGCAGTTCTTC.

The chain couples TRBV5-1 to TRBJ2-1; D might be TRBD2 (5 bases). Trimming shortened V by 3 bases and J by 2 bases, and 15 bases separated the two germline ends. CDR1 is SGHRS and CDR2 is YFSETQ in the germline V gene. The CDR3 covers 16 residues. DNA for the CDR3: TGCGCCAGCAGCTACGGGGTACTATTAACCTACAATGAGCAGTTCTTC. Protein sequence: CASSYGVLLTYNEQFF. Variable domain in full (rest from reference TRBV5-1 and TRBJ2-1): KAGVTQTPRYLIKTRGQQVTLSCSPISGHRSVSWYQQTPGQGLQFLFEYFSETQRNKGNFPGRFSGRQFSNSRSEMNVSTLELGDSALYLCASSYGVLLTYNEQFFGPGTRLTVL.

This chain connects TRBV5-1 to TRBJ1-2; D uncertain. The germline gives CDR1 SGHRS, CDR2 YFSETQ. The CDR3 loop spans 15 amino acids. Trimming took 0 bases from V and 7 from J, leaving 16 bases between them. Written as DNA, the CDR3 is TGCGCCAGCAGCTTGGAGGGTCGGGGATTGGGTGGCTACACCTTC. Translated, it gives CASSLEGRGLGGYTF.

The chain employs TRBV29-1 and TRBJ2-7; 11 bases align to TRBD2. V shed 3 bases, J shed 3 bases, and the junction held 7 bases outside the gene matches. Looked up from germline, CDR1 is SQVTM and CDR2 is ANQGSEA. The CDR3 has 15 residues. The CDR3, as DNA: TGCAGCGTTGAGCTCTCTCTAGCGGGAGGCTACGAGCAGTACTTC. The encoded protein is CSVELSLAGGYEQYF.

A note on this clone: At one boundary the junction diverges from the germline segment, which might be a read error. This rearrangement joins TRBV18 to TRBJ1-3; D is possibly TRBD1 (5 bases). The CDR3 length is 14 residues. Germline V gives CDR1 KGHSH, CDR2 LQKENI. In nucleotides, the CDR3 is TGTGCCAGCTCCCCACAGGACCCAGGAAACACCATATATTTT. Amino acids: CASSPQDPGNTIYF.

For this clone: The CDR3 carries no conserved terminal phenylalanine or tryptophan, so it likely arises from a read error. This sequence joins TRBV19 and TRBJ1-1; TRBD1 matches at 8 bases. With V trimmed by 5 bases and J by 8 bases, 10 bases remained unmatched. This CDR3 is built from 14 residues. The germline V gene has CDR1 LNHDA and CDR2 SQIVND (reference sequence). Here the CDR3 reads CASSPGGHSGEAFL. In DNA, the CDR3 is TGTGCCAGTAGTCCAGGGGGCCACTCGGGGGAAGCTTTCCTT.

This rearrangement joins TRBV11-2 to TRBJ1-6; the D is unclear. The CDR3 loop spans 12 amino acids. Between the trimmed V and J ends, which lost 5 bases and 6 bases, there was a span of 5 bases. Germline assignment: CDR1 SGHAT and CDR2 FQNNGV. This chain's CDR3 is CASSRSNSPLHF. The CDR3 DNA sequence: TGTGCCAGCAGCCGGAGTAATTCACCCCTCCACTTT.

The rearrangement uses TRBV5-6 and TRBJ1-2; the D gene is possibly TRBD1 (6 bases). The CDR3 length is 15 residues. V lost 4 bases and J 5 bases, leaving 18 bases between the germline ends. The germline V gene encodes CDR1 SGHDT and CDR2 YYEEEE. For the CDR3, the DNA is TGTGCCAGCAGCCCCTACACCCTCCAGGGGTATGGCTACACCTTC. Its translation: CASSPYTLQGYGYTF.

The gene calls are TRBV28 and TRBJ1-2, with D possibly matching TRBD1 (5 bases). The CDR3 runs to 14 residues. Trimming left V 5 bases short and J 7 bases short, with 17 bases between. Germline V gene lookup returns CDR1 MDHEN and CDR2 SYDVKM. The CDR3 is CASSPWGGAAGYTF. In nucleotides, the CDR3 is TGTGCCAGCAGTCCGTGGGGTGGGGCCGCTGGCTACACCTTC.

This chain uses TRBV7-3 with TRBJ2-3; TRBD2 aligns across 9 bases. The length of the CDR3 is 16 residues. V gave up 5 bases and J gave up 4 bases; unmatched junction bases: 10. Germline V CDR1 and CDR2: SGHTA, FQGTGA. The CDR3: CASSRRAGGLSDTQYF. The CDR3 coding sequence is TGTGCCAGCAGCCGCCGGGCGGGAGGGCTTTCAGATACGCAGTATTTT. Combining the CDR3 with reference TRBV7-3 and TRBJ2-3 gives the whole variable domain GAGVSQTPSNKVTEKGKYVELRCDPISGHTALYWYRQSLGQGPEFLIYFQGTGAADDSGLPNDRFFAVRPEGSVSTLKIQRTERGDSAVYLCASSRRAGGLSDTQYFGPGTRLTVL.

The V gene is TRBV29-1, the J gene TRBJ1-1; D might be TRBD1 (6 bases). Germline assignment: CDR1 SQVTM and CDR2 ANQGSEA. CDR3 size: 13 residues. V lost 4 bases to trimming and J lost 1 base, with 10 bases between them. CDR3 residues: CSVVGARNTEAFF. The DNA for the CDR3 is TGCAGCGTTGTGGGGGCCAGGAACACTGAAGCTTTCTTT.

The CDR3 region has the DNA TGTGCCAGCAGGGACGTGGGTCAGACAGATACGCAGTATTTT. Protein product: CASRDVGQTDTQYF. The rearrangement links TRBV6-6 to TRBJ2-3; D gene ambiguous. CDR3 size: 14 residues. Germline CDR1 MNHNY, CDR2 SVGAGI (reference sequence). The V end was cut by 6 bases, the J end by 3 bases, with 13 bases between.

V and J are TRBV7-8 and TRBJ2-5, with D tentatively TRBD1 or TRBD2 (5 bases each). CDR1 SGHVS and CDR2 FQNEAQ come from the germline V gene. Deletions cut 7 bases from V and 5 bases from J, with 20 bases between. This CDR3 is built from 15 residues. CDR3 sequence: CASNGGVGFRETQYF. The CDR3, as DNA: TGTGCCAGCAATGGGGGAGTAGGGTTTCGGGAGACCCAGTACTTC.

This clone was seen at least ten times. Written as DNA, the CDR3 is TGTGCCTGGGGTCAAAACCCCATAGGAGAGACCCAGTACTTC. It specifies CAWGQNPIGETQYF. The chain is built from TRBV30 and TRBJ2-5; no reliable D call. The CDR3 totals 14 residues. CDR1 is GTSNPN, CDR2 SVGIG, per germline (reference sequence). The V end was cut by 5 bases, the J end by 4 bases, with 17 bases between.

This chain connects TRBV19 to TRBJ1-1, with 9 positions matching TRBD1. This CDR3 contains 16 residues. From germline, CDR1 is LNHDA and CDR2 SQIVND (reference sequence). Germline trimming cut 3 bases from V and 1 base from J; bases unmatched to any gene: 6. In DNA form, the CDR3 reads TGTGCCAGTAGTATCTCCCCGGGACAGGGGAACACTGAAGCTTTCTTT. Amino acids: CASSISPGQGNTEAFF.

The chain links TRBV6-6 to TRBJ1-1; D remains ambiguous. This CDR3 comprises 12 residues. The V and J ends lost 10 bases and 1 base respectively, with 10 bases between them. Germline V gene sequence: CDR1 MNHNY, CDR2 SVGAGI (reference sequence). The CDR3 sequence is CATSIGNTEAFF. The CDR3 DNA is TGTGCCACCTCAATTGGGAACACTGAAGCTTTCTTT.

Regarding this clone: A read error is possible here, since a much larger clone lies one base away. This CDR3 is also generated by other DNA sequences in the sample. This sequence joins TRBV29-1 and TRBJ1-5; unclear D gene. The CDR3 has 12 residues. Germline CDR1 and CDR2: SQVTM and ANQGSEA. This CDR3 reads CSVGASNQPQHF. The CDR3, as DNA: TGCAGCGTTGGAGCTAGCAACCAGCCCCAGCATTTT.

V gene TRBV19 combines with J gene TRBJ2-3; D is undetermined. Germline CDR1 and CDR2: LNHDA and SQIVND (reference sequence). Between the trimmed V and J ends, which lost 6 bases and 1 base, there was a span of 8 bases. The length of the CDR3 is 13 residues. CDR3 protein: CASSSLGTDTQYF. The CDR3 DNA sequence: TGTGCCAGTAGCTCTCTGGGCACAGATACGCAGTATTTT.

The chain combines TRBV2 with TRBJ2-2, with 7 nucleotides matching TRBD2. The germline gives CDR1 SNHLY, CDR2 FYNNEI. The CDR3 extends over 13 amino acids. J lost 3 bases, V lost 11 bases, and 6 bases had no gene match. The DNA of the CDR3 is TGTGCCGGCGGACTAGACTACACCGGGGAGCTGTTTTTT. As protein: CAGGLDYTGELFF. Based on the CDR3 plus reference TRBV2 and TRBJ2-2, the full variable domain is EPEVTQTPSHQVTQMGQEVILRCVPISNHLYFYWYRQILGQKVEFLVSFYNNEISEKSEIFDDQFSVERPDGSNFTLKIRSTKLEDSAMYFCAGGLDYTGELFFGEGSRLTVL.